The T cell receptor beta chain described here comes from a study of radiation and T cells in renal cell carcinoma. Treatment reported: treatment-naive control, cytoreductive nephrectomy. Produced via immunoSEQ multiplex PCR; TCRdb's table is partial and in-frame only. The sample holds approximately 16,000 clones; roughly three fifths are singletons and the top ten take roughly 9.6%. Unmatched junction bases numbered 4, after V lost 4 bases and J lost 2 bases. The CDR3 runs 14 residues. The germline V gene has CDR1 SGHRS and CDR2 YFSETQ. The sequenced sample was tumor tissue, obtained from a patient whose treatment was nephrectomy without radiotherapy. The source of this sequence is a man aged 50-59 years with renal cell carcinoma. The J gene is TRBJ2-3, the V gene TRBV5-1, with TRBD2 identical over 7 bases. CDR3 DNA sequence: TGCGCCAGCAGCCAGGGACTATTCACAGATACGCAGTATTTT. It yields the protein CASSQGLFTDTQYF.